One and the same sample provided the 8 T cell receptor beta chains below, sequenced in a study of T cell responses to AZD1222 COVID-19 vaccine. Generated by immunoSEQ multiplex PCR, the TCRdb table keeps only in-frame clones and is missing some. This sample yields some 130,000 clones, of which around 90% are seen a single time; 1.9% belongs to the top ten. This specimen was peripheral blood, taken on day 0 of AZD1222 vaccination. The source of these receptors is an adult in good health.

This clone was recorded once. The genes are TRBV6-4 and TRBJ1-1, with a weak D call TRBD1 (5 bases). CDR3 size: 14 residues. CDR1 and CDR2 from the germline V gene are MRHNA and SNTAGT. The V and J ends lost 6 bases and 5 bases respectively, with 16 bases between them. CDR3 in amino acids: CASSRDGIGTEAFF. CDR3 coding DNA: TGTGCCAGCAGCCGGGACGGAATAGGGACTGAAGCTTTCTTT.

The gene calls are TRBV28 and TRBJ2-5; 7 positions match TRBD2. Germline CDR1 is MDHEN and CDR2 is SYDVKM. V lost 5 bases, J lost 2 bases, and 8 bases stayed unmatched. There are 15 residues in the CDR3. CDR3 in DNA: TGTGCCAGCAGTCTATCTAGCGGACTTCAAGAGACCCAGTACTTC. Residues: CASSLSSGLQETQYF. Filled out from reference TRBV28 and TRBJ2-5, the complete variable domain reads DVKVTQSSRYLVKRTGEKVFLECVQDMDHENMFWYRQDPGLGLRLIYFSYDVKMKEKGDIPEGYSVSREKKERFSLILESASTNQTSMYLCASSLSSGLQETQYFGPGTRLLVL.

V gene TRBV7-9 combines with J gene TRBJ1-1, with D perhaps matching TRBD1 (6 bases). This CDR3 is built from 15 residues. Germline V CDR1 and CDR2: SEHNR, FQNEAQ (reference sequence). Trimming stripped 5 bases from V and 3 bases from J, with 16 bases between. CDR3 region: CASSPSGTTDTEAFF. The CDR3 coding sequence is TGTGCCAGCAGCCCGAGCGGGACAACCGACACTGAAGCTTTCTTT.

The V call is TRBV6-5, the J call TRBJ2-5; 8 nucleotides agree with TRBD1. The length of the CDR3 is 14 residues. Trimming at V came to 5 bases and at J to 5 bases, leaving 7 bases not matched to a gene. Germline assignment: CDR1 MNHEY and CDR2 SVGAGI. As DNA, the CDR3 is TGTGCCAGCAGTCTCGGACAGGGCGGGGAGACCCAGTACTTC. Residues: CASSLGQGGETQYF.

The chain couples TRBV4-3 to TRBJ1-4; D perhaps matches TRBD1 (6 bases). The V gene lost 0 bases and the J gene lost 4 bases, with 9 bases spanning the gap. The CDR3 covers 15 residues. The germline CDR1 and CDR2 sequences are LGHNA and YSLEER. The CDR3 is CASSQDPQGNEKLFF. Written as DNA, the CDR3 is TGCGCCAGCAGCCAAGACCCACAGGGTAATGAAAAACTGTTTTTT.

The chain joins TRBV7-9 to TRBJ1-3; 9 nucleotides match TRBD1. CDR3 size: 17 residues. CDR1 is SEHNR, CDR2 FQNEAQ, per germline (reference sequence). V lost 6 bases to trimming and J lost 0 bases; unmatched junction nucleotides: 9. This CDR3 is CASRHPGQGVSGNTIYF. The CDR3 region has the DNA TGTGCCAGCAGACACCCGGGACAGGGTGTCTCTGGAAACACCATATATTTT.

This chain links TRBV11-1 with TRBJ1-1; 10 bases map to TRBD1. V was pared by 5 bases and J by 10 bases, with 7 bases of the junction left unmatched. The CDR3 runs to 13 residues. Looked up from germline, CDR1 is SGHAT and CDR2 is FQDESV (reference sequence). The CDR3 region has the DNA TGTGCCAGCAGCCGCCGGGACAGGGGATTAGCTTTCTTT. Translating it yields CASSRRDRGLAFF.

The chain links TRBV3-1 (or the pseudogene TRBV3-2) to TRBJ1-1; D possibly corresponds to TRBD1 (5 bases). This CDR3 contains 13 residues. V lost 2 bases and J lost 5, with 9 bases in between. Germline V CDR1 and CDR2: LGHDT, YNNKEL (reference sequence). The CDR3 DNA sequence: TGTGCCAGCAGCCAAATCCGGGGGACTGAAGCTTTCTTT. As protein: CASSQIRGTEAFF.